These 27 T cell receptor beta chains originate from one sample sequenced in a study of TET2 disruption in CD19-targeted CAR T cells. Data came from immunoSEQ multiplex PCR; TCRdb stores just in-frame clones and leaves some out. The sample includes about 30,000 clones. These receptors have no known antigen. Regarding treatment: autologous CTL019 cells: CD19 CAR with 4-1BB and CD3 zeta domains. The material sequenced was CD8- CAR+ T cells sorted from cultured blood T cells, taken for CD19 CAR T cell therapy. The subset is: CD8-negative CAR-positive T cells from the infusion product. Receptors were obtained from a man in his 70s with chronic lymphocytic leukemia.

CDR3 amino acids: CSAYTGQGSGQYF. Incomplete CDR3 DNA: TGCAGCGCTTACACGGGACAGGGAAGTGGT. This chain links TRBV29-1 with TRBJ2-4; 9 nucleotides agree with TRBD1. Read sequence stops 3 residues before the CDR3 end, and the germline J gene provides the missing end. This CDR3 is 13 amino acids long. Germline V CDR1 and CDR2: SQVTM, ANQGSEA.

Comment on this clone: Its ends do not fully match the called genes, so a read error is possible. The sequenced fragment ends 3 residues before the CDR3 boundary, so the rest is inferred from the germline J gene. The gene calls are TRBV4-2 and TRBJ2-2, with 7 bases that match TRBD2. The V gene's germline CDR1 is LGHNA and CDR2 YNFKEQ. CDR3 length equals 15 residues. The sequenced CDR3 bases are TGCGCCAGCAGCCAAGATATGCGGGGGAACGGGGAG. Its protein is CASSQDMRGNGE. The whole CDR3 is CASSQDMRGNGELFF.

With respect to this clone: The CDR3 extends 3 residues past the end of the read, so its final part is completed from the germline J gene. This chain uses TRBV9 with TRBJ1-5; weak D call: TRBD1 (5 bases). The CDR3 runs to 13 residues. Deletions cut 3 bases from V and 7 bases from J, with 11 bases between. Germline V gene data show CDR1 as SGDLS and CDR2 as YYNGEE. The CDR3 sequence: CASSGGVGQPQHF. The covered CDR3 bases are TGTGCCAGCAGCGGGGGGGTGGGACAGCCC.

With regard to this clone: The CDR3 end lies 3 residues beyond the end of the read and is filled in from the germline J gene. The chain recombines TRBV27 with TRBJ2-5; TRBD1 is a possible D gene (7 bases). In germline, CDR1 is MNHEY, CDR2 SMNVEV (reference sequence). Trimming left V 4 bases short and J 7 bases short, with 19 bases between. The CDR3 runs 15 residues. Incomplete CDR3 DNA: TGTGCCAGCAGTTCCAGGGGGGCTAAAGGAGGGACC. Translated: CASSSRGAKGGT. The whole CDR3 protein reads CASSSRGAKGGTQYF.

This clone ranks as medium-sized (0.01 to 0.1%) in terms of frequency. With the read ending 3 residues before the CDR3 end, the germline J gene is used to fill in that end. The chain combines TRBV18 with TRBJ2-7, with D possibly matching TRBD1 (6 bases). The CDR3 loop spans 16 amino acids. V was clipped by 5 bases and J by 1 base, with 18 bases between them. From germline, CDR1 is KGHSH and CDR2 LQKENI. The CDR3 here is CASSFTGTQPSYEQYF. CDR3 DNA (partial): TGTGCCAGCTCATTTACCGGGACACAACCTTCCTACGAG.

About this clone: The CDR3 end falls 3 residues outside the read, so it is completed with the germline J gene. The chain has TRBV6-2 or TRBV6-3 and TRBJ1-2; TRBD1 aligns across 7 bases. CDR1 and CDR2 from the germline V gene are MNHEY and SVGEGT. The CDR3 totals 12 residues. CDR3 residues: CASRTGRYDYTF. The CDR3 DNA, read in part, is TGTGCCAGCAGGACAGGGAGATACGAC.

The DNA read from the CDR3 is TGTGCCAGCACTGCGACCCGGGGGGCCCAAGAGACC. Protein sequence: CASTATRGAQET. The entire CDR3 sequence reads CASTATRGAQETQYF. The chain joins TRBV2 to TRBJ2-5; D perhaps matches TRBD2 (7 bases). The CDR3 end lies 3 residues beyond the end of the read and is filled in from the germline J gene. Germline V gene data show CDR1 as SNHLY and CDR2 as FYNNEI. CDR3 length equals 15 residues. V lost 7 bases to trimming and J lost 1 base, with 16 bases between them.

With regard to this clone: The read halts 3 residues ahead of the CDR3 end, with the missing end drawn from the germline J gene. This chain uses TRBV3-1 (or the pseudogene TRBV3-2) with TRBJ2-3, with 7 bases lining up with TRBD2. The CDR3 length is 16 residues. J gave up 4 bases and V 4 bases, and 11 bases lay outside the gene matches. Germline values: CDR1 LGHDT, CDR2 YNNKEL (reference sequence). Incomplete CDR3 DNA: TGTGCCAGCAGCCTTTATTCGGGGGGTGTTGCAGATACG. Its protein product is CASSLYSGGVADT. The entire CDR3 is CASSLYSGGVADTQYF.

The CDR3 bases that were read are TGCGCCAGCAGCTTGAGTGGGGGGACCAGCCATGAG. Translation gives CASSLSGGTSHE. In full, the CDR3 reads CASSLSGGTSHEQFF. This sequence joins TRBV5-1 and TRBJ2-1, with a weak D call TRBD2 (6 bases). The missing CDR3 end, 3 residues past where the read stops, is filled in from the germline J gene. CDR1 is SGHRS, CDR2 YFSETQ, per germline. The CDR3 extends over 15 amino acids. V gave up 1 base and J gave up 8 bases, with 16 bases separating them.

Regarding this clone: Coverage ceases 3 residues before the CDR3 finishes, and the germline J gene fills in the end. The gene calls are TRBV7-3 and TRBJ2-5; no clear D gene. CDR1 SGHTA and CDR2 FQGTGA come from the germline V gene. The CDR3 contains 13 residues. The V end lost 5 bases, the J end lost 5 bases, and 12 bases lay between the germline ends. The part of the CDR3 DNA that was read is TGTGCCAGCAGCATCGCGCCCCGGGAGACC. Translation: CASSIAPRET. The entire CDR3 sequence reads CASSIAPRETQYF.

Note on this clone: From the germline J gene comes the end of the CDR3, since the read stops 3 residues before it. This chain connects TRBV20-1 to TRBJ1-1, with 10 nucleotides matching TRBD1. Looked up from germline, CDR1 is DFQATT and CDR2 is SNEGSKA (reference sequence). CDR3 length equals 13 residues. Trimming at V came to 5 bases and at J to 4 bases, leaving 4 bases not matched to a gene. Incomplete CDR3 DNA: TGCAGTGCTGCCGGGACAGGGGCCACTGAA. This codes for CSAAGTGATE. The CDR3 in full is CSAAGTGATEAFF.

Concerning this clone itself: The missing CDR3 end, 3 residues past where the read stops, is filled in from the germline J gene. The chain couples TRBV5-1 to TRBJ2-3; unclear D gene. This CDR3 comprises 13 residues. Germline V gene sequence: CDR1 SGHRS, CDR2 YFSETQ. V dropped 0 bases and J dropped 3 bases, with 5 bases sitting between them. The covered CDR3 bases are TGCGCCAGCAGCTTGGACGGTACAGATACG. Translated: CASSLDGTDT. The entire CDR3 protein reads CASSLDGTDTQYF. Looking up the rest from reference TRBV5-1 and TRBJ2-3 gives the full variable domain: KAGVTQTPRYLIKTRGQQVTLSCSPISGHRSVSWYQQTPGQGLQFLFEYFSETQRNKGNFPGRFSGRQFSNSRSEMNVSTLELGDSALYLCASSLDGTDTQYFGPGTRLTVL.

In the case of this clone: The read comes to an end 3 residues before the CDR3 does, leaving the germline J gene to fill in the end. The chain recombines TRBV19 with TRBJ2-7; D possibly corresponds to TRBD1 (6 bases). CDR1 is LNHDA, CDR2 SQIVND, per germline (reference sequence). CDR3 length: 13 amino acids. V was cut by 10 bases and J by 3 bases, with 16 bases left in between. Partial CDR3 DNA: TGTGCCACCCAGGGTGGGGGCTACTACGAG. Translated: CATQGGGYYE. The CDR3 in full is CATQGGGYYEQYF.

In regard to this clone: The read terminates 3 residues ahead of where the CDR3 ends, so the germline J gene completes it. V gene TRBV12-3 or TRBV12-4 combines with J gene TRBJ2-5; D is unresolved. This CDR3 has 14 amino acids. V lost 8 bases to trimming and J lost 5 bases, with 18 bases between them. CDR3 residues: CASSPLIASETQYF. The CDR3 bases that were read are TGTGCCAGCTCTCCCCTTATAGCATCGGAGACC.

Details on this clone: The missing CDR3 end, 3 residues past where the read stops, is filled in from the germline J gene. V gene TRBV7-2 combines with J gene TRBJ2-5; TRBD2 matches at 7 bases. Germline V gives CDR1 SGHTA, CDR2 FQGNSA. The CDR3 has 15 residues. The ends lost 1 base at V and 4 bases at J; junction bases unmatched: 6. CDR3 DNA, as far as it was read: TGTGCCAGCAGCTTAGGTTCAACGGGGGGAGAGACC. Translation gives CASSLGSTGGET. Given in full, the CDR3 is CASSLGSTGGETQYF.

Concerning this clone: The CDR3 extends 3 residues past the end of the read, so its final part is completed from the germline J gene. Other DNA sequences in this sample translate to the same CDR3. The chain couples TRBV5-4 to TRBJ1-4, with a possible D match to TRBD1 (6 bases). CDR3 size: 14 residues. Germline V lookup: CDR1 SGHNT, CDR2 YYREEE (reference sequence). V shed 2 bases and J shed 8 bases, with 13 bases lying between them. The sequenced CDR3 bases are TGTGCCAGCAGCTTACAGGGAGCGGGGGAAAAA. Amino acid sequence: CASSLQGAGEK. The entire CDR3 protein reads CASSLQGAGEKLFF.

About this clone itself: The read stops 3 residues short of the end of the CDR3; the missing end is completed from the germline J gene. This chain connects TRBV7-9 to TRBJ1-1, with a possible D match to TRBD1 (5 bases). Germline CDR1 and CDR2: SEHNR and FQNEAQ (reference sequence). The CDR3 loop spans 13 amino acids. The CDR3 sequence is CASRSDIYNEAFF. CDR3 DNA, as far as it was read: TGTGCCAGCAGGTCGGACATTTACAATGAG.

In regard to this clone: The observed sequence ends 3 residues before the CDR3 terminus, with the missing tail filled in from the germline J gene. J is TRBJ2-7 and V is TRBV5-5; D is uncertain. Germline V gives CDR1 SGHKS, CDR2 YYEKEE (reference sequence). Trimming took off 2 bases at V and 6 bases at J, with 12 bases between the two ends. The CDR3 sequence is 13 residues long. The sequenced CDR3 bases are TGTGCCAGCAGCTTAACCGCCCGAGGCGAG. Residues: CASSLTARGE. The full-length CDR3 reads as CASSLTARGEQYF.

Comment on this clone: The CDR3 extends 3 residues past the end of the read, so its final part is completed from the germline J gene. This CDR3 is also generated by other DNA sequences in the sample. This chain uses TRBV10-3 with TRBJ2-3, with 9 nucleotides matching TRBD1. The germline V gene encodes CDR1 ENHRY and CDR2 SYGVKD. J gave up 6 bases and V 2 bases, and 9 bases lay outside the gene matches. The CDR3 totals 16 residues. CDR3 amino acids: CAISEPGQGIGDTQYF. The part of the CDR3 DNA that was read is TGTGCCATCAGTGAGCCGGGACAGGGAATTGGGGATACG.

A note on this clone: Read coverage stops 3 residues before the CDR3 terminus; the germline J gene supplies the remainder. The chain recombines TRBV5-1 with TRBJ2-5; 14 nucleotides align to TRBD2. The V gene end was trimmed by 4 bases and the J gene end by 4 bases; junction bases not matched to a gene: 9. The CDR3 runs 17 residues. Per the germline V gene, CDR1 is SGHRS and CDR2 is YFSETQ. The DNA read from the CDR3 is TGCGCCAGCAGCCTTCAGACTAGCGGGGGGGCCGGAGAGACC. As protein: CASSLQTSGGAGET. Given in full, the CDR3 is CASSLQTSGGAGETQYF.

The CDR3 here is CSGKQGLNTEAFF. CDR3 DNA (partial): TGCAGTGGAAAACAGGGGTTGAACACTGAA. The genes are TRBV20-1 and TRBJ1-1; TRBD1 matches 7 bases. The read gets to within 3 residues of the CDR3 end, and the germline J gene fills in the rest. The V and J ends lost 7 bases and 0 bases, in that order; junction bases with no gene match: 5. CDR3 length: 13 amino acids. Germline CDR1 DFQATT, CDR2 SNEGSKA (reference sequence).

In regard to this clone: Sequencing ends 3 residues short of the CDR3 end; the germline J gene provides the rest. The chain has TRBV10-3 and TRBJ1-1; D is perhaps TRBD1 (6 bases). The CDR3 totals 15 residues. Germline lookup yields CDR1 ENHRY and CDR2 SYGVKD. CDR3 sequence: CAISEPTGPTDGAFF. Incomplete CDR3 DNA: TGTGCCATCAGTGAGCCGACAGGCCCGACGGACGGA.

For this clone: The read stops 3 residues short of the end of the CDR3; the missing end is completed from the germline J gene. J is TRBJ1-5 and V is TRBV11-1, with D unclear. CDR1 is SGHAT and CDR2 is FQDESV in the germline V gene (reference sequence). V lost 2 bases and J 4 bases, leaving 6 bases between the germline ends. The length of the CDR3 is 13 residues. The CDR3 DNA, read in part, is TGTGCCAGCAGCTTAATCCCAAATCAGCCC. Translated, it gives CASSLIPNQP. The entire CDR3 sequence reads CASSLIPNQPQHF.

A note on this clone: From the germline J gene comes the end of the CDR3, since the read stops 3 residues before it. J is TRBJ1-2 and V is TRBV29-1; 8 bases map to TRBD1. CDR3 length: 12 amino acids. The V gene's germline CDR1 is SQVTM and CDR2 ANQGSEA. The CDR3 bases that were read are TGCAGCGTAAGACAGGGGCGGGACGAC. It encodes CSVRQGRDD. The full CDR3 is CSVRQGRDDYTF. The full variable domain, its missing parts supplied by reference TRBV29-1 and TRBJ1-2, is SAVISQKPSRDICQRGTSLTIQCQVDSQVTMMFWYRQQPGQSLTLIATANQGSEATYESGFVIDKFPISRPNLTFSTLTVSNMSPEDSSIYLCSVRQGRDDYTFGSGTRLTVV.

Of note for this clone: The CDR3 goes on 3 residues after the read ends, and that part is filled in from the germline J gene. This chain links TRBV4-2 with TRBJ1-1, with TRBD1 matching 7 bases. The germline V gene has CDR1 LGHNA and CDR2 YNFKEQ. This CDR3 comprises 12 residues. CDR3 sequence: CASSSTGYGAFF. The CDR3 DNA, read in part, is TGTGCCAGCAGCTCGACAGGGTATGGG.

Points on this clone: The read stops 3 residues short of the end of the CDR3; the missing end is completed from the germline J gene. The chain has TRBV7-9 and TRBJ2-4; D is ambiguous. The germline gives CDR1 SEHNR, CDR2 FQNEAQ (reference sequence). This CDR3 has 11 amino acids. The part of the CDR3 DNA that was read is TGTGCCAGCAACAGTCAAGAGACT. This encodes CASNSQET. The entire CDR3 is CASNSQETQYF.

On this clone: From the germline J gene comes the end of the CDR3, since the read stops 3 residues before it. The rearrangement links TRBV6-2 or TRBV6-3 to TRBJ1-1; 9 nucleotides match TRBD1. With V trimmed by 4 bases and J by 5 bases, 5 bases remained unmatched. The CDR3 loop spans 14 amino acids. Germline values: CDR1 MNHEY, CDR2 SVGEGT. CDR3 bases read: TGTGCCAGCAGTTCGGGACAGGGTGGGACTGAA. As protein: CASSSGQGGTE. The full-length CDR3 reads as CASSSGQGGTEAFF.